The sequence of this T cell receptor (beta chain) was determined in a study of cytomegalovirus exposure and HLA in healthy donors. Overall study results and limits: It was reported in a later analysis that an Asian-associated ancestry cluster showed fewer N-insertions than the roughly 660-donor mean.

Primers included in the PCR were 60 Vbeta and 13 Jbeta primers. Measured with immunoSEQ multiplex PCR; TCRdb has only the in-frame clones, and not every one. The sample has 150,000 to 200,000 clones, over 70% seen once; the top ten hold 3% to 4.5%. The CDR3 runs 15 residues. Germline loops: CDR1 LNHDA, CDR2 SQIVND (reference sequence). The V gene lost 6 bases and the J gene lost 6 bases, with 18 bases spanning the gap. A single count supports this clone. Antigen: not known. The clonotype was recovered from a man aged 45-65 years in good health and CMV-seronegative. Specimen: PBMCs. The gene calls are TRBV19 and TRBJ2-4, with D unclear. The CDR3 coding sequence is TGTGCCAGTAGGCCCGATCGCCAGGCCCGAAACATTCAGTACTTC. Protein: CASRPDRQARNIQYF.